This TCR beta chain was sequenced in a study of blood T cell repertoires in COVID-19. Study in general: Sources were T cells, B-cell-depleted T cells, or PBMCs; the material itself was cDNA or gDNA.

The V gene's germline CDR1 is LNHDA and CDR2 SQIVND (reference sequence). The CDR3 has 16 residues. J gave up 5 bases and V 3 bases, and 9 bases lay outside the gene matches. TCRdb's table, derived via immunoSEQ multiplex PCR, lists solely in-frame clones and lacks some. The sample has roughly 200,000 clones; around 80% are singletons. The specimen sequenced was peripheral blood. This clonotype originated in a woman older than 75 with active or convalescent COVID-19. V and J are TRBV19 and TRBJ2-5; 10 bases agree with TRBD2. This CDR3 is CASSMVASGGTETQYF. In DNA form, the CDR3 reads TGTGCCAGTAGTATGGTGGCTAGCGGGGGTACGGAGACCCAGTACTTC.